This T cell receptor beta chain was captured in a study of blood T cell repertoires in COVID-19. Germline loops: CDR1 SGHAT, CDR2 FQNNGV. V gave up 1 base and J gave up 4 bases, with 8 bases separating them. The length of the CDR3 is 15 residues. Sequencing used immunoSEQ multiplex PCR; TCRdb keeps in-frame clones, though not all of them. The profile shows 350,000 to 450,000 clones, roughly 85% of them singletons. The clonotype comes from a woman aged 18-30 years with acute or convalescent COVID-19. The specimen was peripheral blood. The chain uses TRBV11-2 and TRBJ2-6; D ambiguous. The CDR3 sequence is CASSLVRGGANVLTF. The CDR3 DNA reads as TGTGCCAGCAGCTTAGTTCGAGGAGGGGCCAACGTCCTGACTTTC.